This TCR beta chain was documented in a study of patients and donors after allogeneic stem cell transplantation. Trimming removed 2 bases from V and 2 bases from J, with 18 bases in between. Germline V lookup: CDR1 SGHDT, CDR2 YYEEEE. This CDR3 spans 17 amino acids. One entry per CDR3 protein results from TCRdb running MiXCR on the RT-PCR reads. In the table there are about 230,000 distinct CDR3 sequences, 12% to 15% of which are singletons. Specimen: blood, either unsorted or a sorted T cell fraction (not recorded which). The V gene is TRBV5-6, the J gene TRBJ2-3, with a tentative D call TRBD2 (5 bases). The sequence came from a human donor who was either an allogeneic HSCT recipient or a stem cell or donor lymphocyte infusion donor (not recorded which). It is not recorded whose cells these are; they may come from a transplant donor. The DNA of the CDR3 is TGTGCCAGCAGCTTCTATCAAGCGGTCCCTCCCACAGATACGCAGTATTTT. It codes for CASSFYQAVPPTDTQYF.